A selection of T cell receptor beta chains follows, all from one sample in a study of human T cells and chemical hapten exposure. MiXCR, applied by TCRdb to the RACE reads, yields one record per CDR3 protein. The sample comprises more than 70,000 distinct CDR3 sequences, 11% of which are singletons, and about 1.4% rests with the top ten. Specimen: whole blood, collected in connection with sensitization to the hapten diphenylcyclopropenone (DPC). The receptors come from a man younger than 30 with alopecia areata. Some clones in this sample may be carry-over from other donors' samples. The CDR3 runs from the conserved cysteine through the conserved F or W. The D gene is left open where the match is weak. The size field is filled for only some rows; it gives once, few, many or a size class.

j_gene	v_gene	abundance	d_gene	CDR3aa	CDR3nt
TRBJ2-1	TRBV2	few	-	CASSGAGQSRYDEQFF	TGTGCCAGCTCCGGGGCAGGGCAATCTAGGTATGATGAGCAGTTCTTC
TRBJ2-4	TRBV19	few	-	CASSPGTFKNIQYF	TGTGCCAGTAGTCCAGGGACGTTCAAAAACATTCAGTACTTC
TRBJ2-5	TRBV7-2	few	-	CASSTGLHSSGTQYF	TGTGCCAGCAGCACGGGACTCCATAGTTCCGGGACCCAGTACTTC
TRBJ2-1	TRBV6-5	-	TRBD1	CASSYYGTGAKVNEQFF	TGTGCCAGCAGTTACTACGGGACAGGGGCAAAGGTAAATGAGCAGTTCTTC
TRBJ2-3	TRBV12-3/TRBV12-4	few	TRBD2	CASSGLAGGLTDTQYF	TGTGCCAGCAGCGGACTAGCGGGGGGTCTCACAGATACGCAGTATTTT
TRBJ2-7	TRBV28	few	-	CASSLFGTLYEQYF	TGTGCCAGCAGTTTATTCGGGACCCTCTACGAGCAGTACTTC
TRBJ2-4	TRBV2	many	-	CASSESGNIQYF	TGTGCCAGCAGTGAATCAGGAAACATTCAGTACTTC
TRBJ1-1	TRBV28	few	TRBD1	CASSWDRVYDTEAFF	TGTGCCAGCAGTTGGGACAGGGTTTATGACACTGAAGCTTTCTTT
TRBJ1-1	TRBV29-1	many	TRBD1	CSVGQGLNTEAFF	TGCAGCGTTGGACAGGGTCTGAACACTGAAGCTTTCTTT
TRBJ1-5	TRBV18	-	-	CASSPDENQPQHF	TGTGCCAGCTCACCAGACGAAAATCAGCCCCAGCATTTT
TRBJ2-3	TRBV20-1	-	-	CSAKHARGPHTDTQYF	TGCAGTGCCAAACATGCTCGGGGACCTCACACAGATACGCAGTATTTT
TRBJ1-2	TRBV10-3	-	TRBD1	CAISERTGVYGYTF	TGTGCCATCAGTGAGCGGACAGGGGTCTATGGCTACACCTTC
TRBJ2-5	TRBV7-2	few	-	CASSLWGETQYF	TGTGCCAGCAGCTTGTGGGGAGAGACCCAGTACTTC
TRBJ1-5	TRBV28	-	-	CASSPPPSTVEGNQPQHF	TGTGCCAGCAGTCCTCCCCCCTCGACAGTAGAAGGCAATCAGCCCCAGCATTTT
TRBJ1-5	TRBV12-3/TRBV12-4	many	-	CASSLGWGPEPQHF	TGTGCCAGCAGTTTAGGATGGGGGCCGGAGCCCCAGCATTTT
TRBJ2-3	TRBV4-3	many	TRBD1	CASSQDSGTGFSTDTQYF	TGCGCCAGCAGCCAAGATTCCGGGACAGGGTTTTCCACAGATACGCAGTATTTT
TRBJ1-4	TRBV20-1	-	TRBD1	CSARQGAANEKLFF	TGCAGTGCTAGACAGGGGGCAGCTAATGAAAAACTGTTTTTT
TRBJ2-5	TRBV7-6	many	TRBD1	CASSPTGTGGLTETQYF	TGTGCCAGCAGCCCCACCGGGACAGGGGGCTTGACAGAGACCCAGTACTTC
TRBJ2-2	TRBV4-1	many	TRBD2	CASSVRTSGGYSGGELFF	TGCGCCAGCAGCGTCCGGACTAGCGGGGGGTATTCGGGAGGGGAGCTGTTTTTT
TRBJ1-2	TRBV28	few	-	CASNLEAYGYTF	TGTGCCAGCAACCTAGAGGCCTATGGCTACACCTTC
TRBJ1-6	TRBV12-3/TRBV12-4	-	TRBD1	CASRLTGSNSPLHF	TGTGCCAGCAGACTGACAGGGAGTAATTCACCCCTCCACTTT
TRBJ2-3	TRBV29-1	-	-	CSAAGTDTQYF	TGCAGCGCGGCAGGGACAGATACGCAGTATTTT
TRBJ2-3	TRBV11-2	many	TRBD1	CASSPVGQRRDTQYF	TGTGCCAGCAGCCCCGTGGGACAGCGAAGGGATACGCAGTATTTT
TRBJ1-3	TRBV3-1	many	-	CASSQATRPGNTIYF	TGTGCCAGCAGCCAAGCTACAAGACCTGGAAACACCATATATTTT
TRBJ1-1	TRBV2	-	-	CAKVSEAFF	TGTGCCAAAGTTAGTGAAGCTTTCTTT
TRBJ1-6	TRBV7-9	-	-	CASVRGQNLVLPLHF	TGTGCCAGCGTTCGAGGGCAGAACCTCGTTTTACCCCTCCACTTT
TRBJ2-5	TRBV12-3/TRBV12-4	few	-	CASSLEDGGLETQYF	TGTGCCAGCAGTTTAGAGGACGGGGGGCTAGAGACCCAGTACTTC
TRBJ1-2	TRBV28	-	-	CASSSGTKGSYGYTF	TGTGCCAGCAGCTCGGGGACTAAGGGTTCCTATGGCTACACCTTC